Listed below are T cell receptor beta chains from one sample, sequenced in a study of T cells of healthy individuals. TCRdb used MiXCR to reprocess the 5' RACE reads, holding one entry per CDR3 protein. The sample includes around 80,000 distinct CDR3 sequences, about 5% of them seen just once. The receptors stem from a female donor in good health. The CDR3 runs from the conserved cysteine through the conserved F or W. D genes are given only for firm matches. Size values are once, few and many counts, or a class for expanded clones, and some rows have none.

D gene | clone size | J gene | V gene | CDR3 length | CDR3 protein | CDR3 DNA
TRBD1 | NA | TRBJ2-2 | TRBV24-1 | 17 | CATSDLPWTGNTGELFF | TGTGCCACCAGTGATTTACCCTGGACAGGGAACACCGGGGAGCTGTTTTTT
TRBD2 | few | TRBJ2-5 | TRBV6-5 | 15 | CASSFGLAGRETQYF | TGTGCCAGCAGTTTTGGACTAGCTGGACGGGAGACCCAGTACTTC
NA | many | TRBJ2-2 | TRBV9 | 13 | CASSQLVGGELFF | TGTGCCAGCAGCCAACTAGTTGGCGGGGAGCTGTTTTTT
NA | few | TRBJ1-2 | TRBV7-9 | 16 | CASSPLTVQSLYGYTF | TGTGCCAGCAGCCCGCTGACTGTACAGTCCCTCTATGGCTACACCTTC
NA | many | TRBJ2-1 | TRBV5-4 | 14 | CAGRRREDNNEQFF | TGTGCCGGTCGGCGGCGCGAAGATAACAATGAGCAGTTCTTC
NA | many | TRBJ1-2 | TRBV20-1 | 12 | CSARDLGRGYTF | TGCAGTGCTAGAGATCTCGGAAGGGGCTACACCTTC
NA | many | TRBJ2-3 | TRBV6-5 | 14 | CASTWTEGTRPEYF | TGTGCCAGCACCTGGACGGAGGGTACTCGTCCCGAGTATTTT
NA | few | TRBJ2-5 | TRBV7-2 | 16 | CASSQSVGEREETQYF | TGTGCCAGCAGTCAGAGCGTGGGGGAGAGGGAAGAGACCCAGTACTTC
NA | few | TRBJ1-6 | TRBV7-8 | 15 | CASSLNGDTNSPLHF | TGTGCCAGCAGCTTAAACGGGGACACAAATTCACCCCTCCACTTT
NA | many | TRBJ1-2 | TRBV10-3 | 16 | CAISADGTGSHYGYTF | TGTGCCATCAGTGCCGATGGAACAGGTTCCCACTATGGCTACACCTTC
NA | NA | TRBJ2-7 | TRBV6-2/TRBV6-3 | 16 | CASSYSTDTRGSEQYF | TGTGCCAGCAGTTACTCGACAGACACCCGGGGGAGTGAGCAGTACTTC
TRBD1 | few | TRBJ2-7 | TRBV20-1 | 14 | CSASWDRAPYEQYF | TGCAGTGCTAGCTGGGACAGGGCACCCTACGAGCAGTACTTC
NA | many | TRBJ2-1 | TRBV14 | 13 | CASSQLRRDEQFF | TGTGCCAGCAGCCAACTACGGAGGGATGAGCAGTTCTTC
NA | NA | TRBJ2-7 | TRBV5-6 | 14 | CASSLGTGTTEQYF | TGTGCCAGCAGCTTGGGCACCGGGACCACAGAGCAGTACTTC
NA | many | TRBJ2-3 | TRBV12-3/TRBV12-4 | 14 | CASSYERFADTQYF | TGTGCCAGCAGTTATGAACGGTTCGCAGATACGCAGTATTTT
TRBD2 | many | TRBJ2-7 | TRBV4-1 | 15 | CASSQEGRESYEQYF | TGCGCCAGCAGCCAAGAGGGGAGGGAGTCCTACGAGCAGTACTTC
NA | many | TRBJ2-1 | TRBV5-1 | 13 | CASSSQGHNEQFF | TGCGCCAGCAGCTCCCAGGGCCACAATGAGCAGTTCTTC
TRBD1 | many | TRBJ1-4 | TRBV28 | 16 | CASSFWTGAINEKLFF | TGTGCCAGCAGTTTCTGGACAGGGGCCATTAATGAAAAACTGTTTTTT
TRBD1 | few | TRBJ1-5 | TRBV7-2 | 15 | CASSSDRRFNQPQHF | TGTGCCAGCAGTTCGGACAGGCGATTCAATCAGCCCCAGCATTTT
TRBD1 | NA | TRBJ1-5 | TRBV7-2 | 17 | CASSLFPRQGHNQPQHF | TGTGCCAGCAGCTTATTTCCCCGACAGGGGCACAATCAGCCCCAGCATTTT
NA | many | TRBJ1-5 | TRBV29-1 | 14 | CSVELSGVNQPQHF | TGCAGCGTTGAATTATCAGGGGTGAATCAGCCCCAGCATTTT
TRBD2 | few | TRBJ2-1 | TRBV11-2 | 16 | CASSPIAGGAYNEQFF | TGTGCCAGCAGCCCGATAGCGGGGGGCGCTTACAATGAGCAGTTCTTC
NA | NA | TRBJ1-5 | TRBV28 | 11 | CASGYNQPQHF | TGTGCCTCAGGGTACAATCAGCCCCAGCATTTT
NA | NA | TRBJ2-2 | TRBV7-3 | 13 | CASSLSGTGELFF | TGTGCCAGCAGCCTCAGTGGAACCGGGGAGCTGTTTTTT
TRBD2 | many | TRBJ2-2 | TRBV7-9 | 15 | CASSATSGRIGELFF | TGTGCCAGCAGCGCTACTAGCGGGAGAATAGGGGAGCTGTTTTTT
TRBD1 | NA | TRBJ2-7 | TRBV5-1 | 15 | CASSLIEAGGDEQYF | TGCGCCAGCAGCTTGATCGAGGCAGGGGGCGACGAGCAGTACTTC
NA | NA | TRBJ1-1 | TRBV6-1 | 13 | CASSGLGWAEAFF | TGTGCCAGCAGTGGACTGGGCTGGGCTGAAGCTTTCTTT
TRBD1 | NA | TRBJ2-1 | TRBV5-4 | 15 | CASSQDRGSYNEQFF | TGTGCCAGCAGCCAAGACAGGGGGTCCTACAATGAGCAGTTCTTC
NA | many | TRBJ1-3 | TRBV7-2 | 15 | CASSRSVTSGNTIYF | TGTGCCAGCAGCCGCAGTGTCACCTCTGGAAACACCATATATTTT
TRBD1 | many | TRBJ2-1 | TRBV9 | 15 | CASSAQQGTPNEQFF | TGTGCCAGCAGCGCTCAACAGGGGACCCCCAATGAGCAGTTCTTC
NA | many | TRBJ2-1 | TRBV29-1 | 15 | CSVEAATNLYNEQFF | TGCAGCGTTGAAGCTGCGACTAACTTATACAATGAGCAGTTCTTC
TRBD1 | many | TRBJ1-1 | TRBV20-1 | 12 | CSARDRATEAFF | TGCAGTGCGAGGGACAGGGCCACTGAAGCTTTCTTT
NA | many | TRBJ2-5 | TRBV15 | 15 | CATSRSRTPQETQYF | TGTGCCACCAGCAGGTCCCGGACACCACAAGAGACCCAGTACTTC
TRBD1 | few | TRBJ1-6 | TRBV9 | 15 | CASSADRGGNSPLHF | TGTGCCAGCAGCGCAGACAGGGGCGGGAATTCACCCCTCCACTTT
TRBD2 | many | TRBJ2-7 | TRBV7-2 | 13 | CASSLASGSKQYF | TGTGCCAGCAGCTTGGCTAGCGGGAGCAAGCAGTACTTC
TRBD2 | many | TRBJ2-3 | TRBV4-2 | 15 | CASSPSGRGPDTQYF | TGTGCCAGCAGCCCTAGCGGGAGAGGTCCAGATACGCAGTATTTT
TRBD1 | few | TRBJ1-2 | TRBV24-1 | 15 | CATYGEGTGFSGYTF | TGTGCCACCTATGGAGAGGGGACAGGTTTTAGTGGCTACACCTTC
NA | NA | TRBJ1-6 | TRBV12-3/TRBV12-4 | 18 | CASSSYLPGEGKESPLHF | TGTGCCAGCAGTTCATACCTCCCCGGGGAGGGGAAGGAATCACCCCTCCACTTT
NA | many | TRBJ2-1 | TRBV9 | 14 | CASSPGRGLNEQFF | TGTGCCAGCAGTCCCGGGCGCGGGCTTAATGAGCAGTTCTTC
NA | many | TRBJ1-5 | TRBV20-1 | 12 | CSAIQGGQPQHF | TGCAGTGCTATACAGGGCGGGCAGCCCCAGCATTTT
NA | many | TRBJ1-5 | TRBV7-2 | 15 | CASSLQGIGNQPQHF | TGTGCCAGCAGCTTACAGGGGATCGGCAATCAGCCCCAGCATTTT
NA | NA | TRBJ1-4 | TRBV7-9 | 14 | CASSFGVTGEKLFF | TGTGCCAGCAGCTTTGGGGTTACTGGTGAAAAACTGTTTTTT
TRBD2 | many | TRBJ2-3 | TRBV4-1 | 18 | CASSESGFTSGSPDTQYF | TGCGCCAGCAGCGAGTCGGGGTTTACTAGCGGGAGCCCAGATACGCAGTATTTT
TRBD1 | many | TRBJ1-2 | TRBV5-4 | 13 | CASSLQGRDGYTF | TGTGCCAGCAGCTTACAGGGGCGCGATGGCTACACCTTC
TRBD1 | NA | TRBJ2-7 | TRBV20-1 | 14 | CSARDLDRGVEQYF | TGCAGTGCTAGAGATTTAGACAGGGGGGTCGAGCAGTACTTC
NA | NA | TRBJ2-1 | TRBV4-2 | 19 | CASSQVGLGRAGSGNEQFF | TGTGCCAGCAGCCAAGTCGGTCTGGGCAGGGCCGGTTCGGGCAATGAGCAGTTCTTC
NA | many | TRBJ1-1 | TRBV12-3/TRBV12-4 | 14 | CASFLSAGAAEAFF | TGTGCCAGCTTCCTCTCGGCAGGGGCGGCTGAAGCTTTCTTT
NA | many | TRBJ1-1 | TRBV12-3/TRBV12-4 | 15 | CASRSVGTLTDEAFF | TGTGCCAGCAGGTCTGTCGGGACACTCACGGATGAAGCTTTCTTT
NA | many | TRBJ1-1 | TRBV5-1 | 15 | CASSLTGSGNTEAFF | TGCGCCAGCAGCTTGACGGGCTCGGGGAACACTGAAGCTTTCTTT
NA | medium-sized | TRBJ2-7 | TRBV29-1 | 14 | CSVGIPDPIYEQYF | TGCAGCGTTGGAATACCGGACCCGATCTACGAGCAGTACTTC
TRBD2 | many | TRBJ2-1 | TRBV27 | 19 | CASSLWGLAGGQQYNEQFF | TGTGCCAGCAGTTTATGGGGACTAGCGGGAGGTCAACAATACAATGAGCAGTTCTTC
NA | few | TRBJ1-5 | TRBV20-1 | 14 | CSAAAFGGGQPQHF | TGCAGTGCTGCGGCATTTGGTGGAGGCCAGCCCCAGCATTTT
NA | many | TRBJ1-1 | TRBV6-1 | 13 | CASSVGGNTEAFF | TGTGCCAGCAGTGTGGGCGGGAACACTGAAGCTTTCTTT
TRBD1 | many | TRBJ2-5 | TRBV10-3 | 16 | CAISEPRGDREETQYF | TGTGCCATCAGTGAGCCGAGAGGGGACAGAGAAGAGACCCAGTACTTC
NA | few | TRBJ1-1 | TRBV2 | 13 | CASSPTGGTEAFF | TGTGCCAGCAGTCCGACGGGAGGGACTGAAGCTTTCTTT
NA | NA | TRBJ2-7 | TRBV5-4 | 15 | CASSSGHQTPYEQYF | TGTGCCAGCAGTTCGGGCCATCAGACCCCCTACGAGCAGTACTTC
NA | few | TRBJ1-2 | TRBV29-1 | 13 | CSVDGEANYGYTF | TGCAGCGTTGACGGCGAAGCTAACTATGGCTACACCTTC